This TCR beta chain emerged from a study of T cell responses to AZD1222 COVID-19 vaccine. Findings and limits, study-wide: Donors skewed white British and female; clonal diversity was possibly underestimated.

As for this clone: The antigen is undetermined.

TCRdb's table, derived via immunoSEQ multiplex PCR, lists solely in-frame clones and lacks some. This sample has roughly 270,000 clones; 94% occur once, and the top ten carry around 0.6%. Second-dose intervals of approximately 4 or approximately 12 weeks were pooled. V was trimmed by 4 bases and J by 4 bases, leaving 17 bases between them. This CDR3 is 16 amino acids long. CDR1 and CDR2 from the germline V gene are MGHRA and YSYEKL. The chain combines TRBV4-1 with TRBJ1-5; D not certain. The sample in question was peripheral blood, obtained 28 days after the second AZD1222 dose. The receptor was isolated from an adult who received the AZD1222 COVID-19 vaccine. The CDR3 protein is CASSPVDGPSNQPQHF. The CDR3 coding sequence is TGCGCCAGCAGCCCCGTAGATGGTCCTTCTAATCAGCCCCAGCATTTT.